The TCR beta chain described here comes from a study of blood T cell repertoires in COVID-19. Study details: The cDNA or gDNA used as material had been derived from T cells, B-cell-depleted T cells, or PBMCs.

The germline gives CDR1 SGDLS, CDR2 YYNGEE. V lost 0 bases, J lost 5 bases, and 4 bases stayed unmatched. The CDR3 is 17 residues long. How the authors handled the data: Amplified reference gene primers provided the basis for estimating nucleated cell counts. Measured with immunoSEQ multiplex PCR; TCRdb has only the in-frame clones, and not every one. V and J calls and clone size come straight from that table; D and trimming were deduced from the DNA. This sample carries roughly 360,000 clones, more than 65% of them seen once, and the ten largest clones take about 1%. This chain links TRBV9 with TRBJ2-3; TRBD2 aligns across 15 bases. Source material: peripheral blood. The source of this sequence is a human donor with acute or convalescent COVID-19. The donor label of this sample is uncertain. CDR3 loop: CASSVGGLAGGGDTQYF. CDR3 nucleotide sequence: TGTGCCAGCAGCGTAGGGGGACTAGCGGGAGGAGGAGATACGCAGTATTTT. The full variable domain, rest sourced from reference TRBV9 and TRBJ2-3, is DSGVTQTPKHLITATGQRVTLRCSPRSGDLSVYWYQQSLDQGLQFLIQYYNGEERAKGNILERFSAQQFPDLHSELNLSSLELGDSALYFCASSVGGLAGGGDTQYFGPGTRLTVL.